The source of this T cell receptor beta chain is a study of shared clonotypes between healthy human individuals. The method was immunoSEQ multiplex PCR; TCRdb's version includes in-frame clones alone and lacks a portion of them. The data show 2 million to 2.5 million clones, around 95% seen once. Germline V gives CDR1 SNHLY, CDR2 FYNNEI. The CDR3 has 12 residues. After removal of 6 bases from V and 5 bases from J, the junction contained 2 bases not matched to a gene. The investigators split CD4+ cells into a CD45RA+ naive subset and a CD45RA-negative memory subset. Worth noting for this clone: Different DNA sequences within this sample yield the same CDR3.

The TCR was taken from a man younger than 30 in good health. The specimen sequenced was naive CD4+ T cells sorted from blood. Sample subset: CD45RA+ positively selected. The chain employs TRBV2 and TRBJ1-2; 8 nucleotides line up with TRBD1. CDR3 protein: CASRGQGYGYTF. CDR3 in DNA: TGTGCCAGCAGAGGACAGGGTTATGGCTACACCTTC.